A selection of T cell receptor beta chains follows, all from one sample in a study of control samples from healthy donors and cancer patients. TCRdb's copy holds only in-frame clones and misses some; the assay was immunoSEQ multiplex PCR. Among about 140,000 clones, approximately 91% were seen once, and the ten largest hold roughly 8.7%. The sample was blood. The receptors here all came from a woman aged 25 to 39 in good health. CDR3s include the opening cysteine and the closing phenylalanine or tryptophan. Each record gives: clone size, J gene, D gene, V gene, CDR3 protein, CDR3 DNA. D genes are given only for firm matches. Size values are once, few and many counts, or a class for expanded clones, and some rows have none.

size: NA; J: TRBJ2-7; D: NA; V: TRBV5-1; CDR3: CASSLSRQNYEQYF; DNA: TGCGCCAGCAGCTTGAGTCGACAGAACTACGAGCAGTACTTC
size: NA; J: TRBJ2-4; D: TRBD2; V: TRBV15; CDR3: CATSRELAGGGSKAKNIQYF; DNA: TGTGCCACCAGCAGAGAACTAGCGGGAGGGGGGTCTAAAGCCAAAAACATTCAGTACTTC
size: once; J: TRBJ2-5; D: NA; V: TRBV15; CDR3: CATSRDQGAGETQYF; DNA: TGTGCCACCAGCAGAGATCAAGGCGCCGGAGAGACCCAGTACTTC
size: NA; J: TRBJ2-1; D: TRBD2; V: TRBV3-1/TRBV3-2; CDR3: CASSHRLAGVGQFF; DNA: TGTGCCAGCAGCCATCGACTAGCGGGAGTTGGCCAGTTCTTC
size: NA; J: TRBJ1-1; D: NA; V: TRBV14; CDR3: CASSLNTEAFF; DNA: TGTGCCAGCAGCTTGAACACTGAAGCTTTCTTT
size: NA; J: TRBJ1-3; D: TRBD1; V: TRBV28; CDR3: CASSSDRGLGGNTIYF; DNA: TGTGCCAGCAGCTCGGACAGGGGGTTGGGTGGAAACACCATATATTTT
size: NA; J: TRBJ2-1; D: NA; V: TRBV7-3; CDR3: CASSPLMGEQFF; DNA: TGTGCCAGCAGCCCTCTTATGGGTGAGCAGTTCTTC
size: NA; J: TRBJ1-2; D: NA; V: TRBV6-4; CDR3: CASSEGGNGHYGYTF; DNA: TGTGCCAGCAGTGAAGGGGGGAACGGGCACTATGGCTACACCTTC
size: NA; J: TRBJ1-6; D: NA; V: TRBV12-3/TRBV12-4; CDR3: CASSLSNSPLHF; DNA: TGTGCCAGCAGTTTGAGCAATTCACCCCTCCACTTT
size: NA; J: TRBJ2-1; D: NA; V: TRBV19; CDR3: CASSIGGTGRNNEQFF; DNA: TGTGCCAGTAGTATAGGCGGAACGGGTCGCAACAATGAGCAGTTCTTC
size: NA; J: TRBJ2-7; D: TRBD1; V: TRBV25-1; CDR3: CASTRGTASYEQYF; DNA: TGTGCCAGCACCCGAGGGACAGCCTCCTACGAGCAGTACTTC
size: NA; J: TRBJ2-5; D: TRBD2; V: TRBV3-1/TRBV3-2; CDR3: CASSQDGGRARETQYF; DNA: TGTGCCAGCAGCCAAGACGGCGGGAGGGCCCGGGAGACCCAGTACTTC